A selection of T cell receptor beta chains follows, all from one sample in a study of cytomegalovirus exposure and HLA in healthy donors. Using immunoSEQ multiplex PCR, the repertoire was profiled, and TCRdb retains in-frame clones only, with some absent. The table shows nearly 300,000 clones, with about nine tenths occurring only once. Source material: PBMCs. The receptor set was obtained from a man aged 35 to 55 in good health and CMV-seropositive. Each CDR3 is given with its conserved first and last residue. Each record gives: CDR3 length, clone size, D gene, V gene, J gene, CDR3 protein, CDR3 DNA. The D gene is left open where the match is weak. Expanded clones are given a class, and other clones once, few, many or no size at all.

>14|few|TRBD1|TRBV5-4|TRBJ1-3
CASSQDREGNTIYF
TGTGCCAGCAGCCAAGACAGGGAAGGAAACACCATATATTTT
>17|-|TRBD2|TRBV4-1|TRBJ2-1
CASSSSAGGRSYNEQFF
TGCGCCAGCAGCTCTTCAGCGGGAGGTCGCTCCTACAATGAGCAGTTCTTC
>14|-|-|TRBV7-9|TRBJ2-1
CASSSYQGRNEQFF
TGTGCCAGCAGCTCCTACCAGGGGCGGAATGAGCAGTTCTTC
>15|-|-|TRBV2|TRBJ1-1
CASSPPARLNTEAFF
TGTGCCAGCAGCCCCCCAGCGAGATTGAACACTGAAGCTTTCTTT
>13|-|TRBD1|TRBV19|TRBJ2-3
CASSVQTGVTQYF
TGTGCCAGTAGTGTCCAAACAGGGGTGACGCAGTATTTT
>16|-|TRBD2|TRBV6-6|TRBJ2-2
CASSSGGQGNTGELFF
TGTGCCAGCAGTAGCGGGGGACAAGGGAACACCGGGGAGCTGTTTTTT
>17|-|-|TRBV29-1|TRBJ2-3
CSVEDLSSARRGDTQYF
TGCAGCGTTGAAGATCTCAGTAGCGCCAGACGGGGAGATACGCAGTATTTT
>15|-|TRBD2|TRBV5-4|TRBJ2-7
CASSLARERTYEQYF
TGTGCCAGCAGCTTGGCGCGGGAGCGCACCTACGAGCAGTACTTC
>17|-|TRBD2|TRBV7-3|TRBJ2-1
CASSHRTSGRDYNEQFF
TGTGCCAGCAGCCACCGGACTAGCGGGAGGGACTACAATGAGCAGTTCTTC
>16|-|-|TRBV6-1|TRBJ1-2
CASSEVAGGLHYGYTF
TGTGCCAGCAGTGAAGTGGCAGGTGGATTACACTATGGCTACACCTTC
>15|-|TRBD1|TRBV27|TRBJ2-7
CASSFSGTGPREQYF
TGTGCCAGCAGTTTCAGCGGGACAGGGCCCCGCGAGCAGTACTTC
>16|-|TRBD2|TRBV27|TRBJ2-1
CASSPIAGGPYNEQFF
TGTGCCAGCAGTCCAATAGCGGGAGGGCCCTACAATGAGCAGTTCTTC
>14|-|-|TRBV4-2|TRBJ1-1
CASSHGQPRAEAFF
TGTGCCAGCAGCCACGGACAGCCGAGAGCTGAAGCTTTCTTT
>15|few|TRBD2|TRBV6-1|TRBJ2-1
CASSAASGAYNEQFF
TGTGCCAGCAGTGCCGCTAGCGGGGCCTACAATGAGCAGTTCTTC
>15|-|TRBD2|TRBV5-4|TRBJ2-5
CASSKGLAPNGTQYF
TGTGCCAGCAGCAAGGGACTAGCACCCAATGGGACCCAGTACTTC
>14|-|-|TRBV6-5|TRBJ2-7
CASSPRQRTYEQYF
TGTGCCAGCAGCCCCCGACAGAGAACCTACGAGCAGTACTTC
>15|-|TRBD1|TRBV9|TRBJ1-2
CASSRTGLANYGYTF
TGTGCCAGCAGCCGGACAGGGTTAGCTAACTATGGCTACACCTTC
>19|-|TRBD2|TRBV7-2|TRBJ2-5
CASSYSRASGRPLPETQYF
TGTGCCAGCAGCTATAGCAGGGCTAGCGGGAGGCCACTCCCAGAGACCCAGTACTTC
>13|-|TRBD1|TRBV7-6|TRBJ2-1
CASSATGVAEQFF
TGTGCCAGCAGCGCTACAGGGGTCGCTGAGCAGTTCTTC
>14|-|-|TRBV28|TRBJ2-7
CASSFSQGSYEQYF
TGTGCCAGCAGTTTTTCCCAGGGTTCCTACGAGCAGTACTTC
>16|-|TRBD2|TRBV9|TRBJ2-7
CASSVGGLAGSYEQYF
TGTGCCAGCAGCGTAGGGGGACTAGCGGGATCCTACGAGCAGTACTTC
>14|-|TRBD1|TRBV5-6|TRBJ2-5
CASSVRDRGETQYF
TGTGCCAGCAGCGTCCGGGACAGGGGTGAGACCCAGTACTTC
>12|-|TRBD1|TRBV4-2|TRBJ2-1
CASSQTGGPRFF
TGTGCCAGCAGCCAGACAGGGGGCCCCAGGTTCTTC
>15|-|TRBD1|TRBV11-2|TRBJ1-5
CASSSNRGNNQPQHF
TGTGCCAGCAGCTCCAACAGGGGAAACAATCAGCCCCAGCATTTT
>13|-|TRBD2|TRBV10-3|TRBJ2-7
CAISEFGGGEQYF
TGTGCCATCAGTGAGTTCGGGGGGGGCGAGCAGTACTTC
>15|once|-|TRBV7-5|TRBJ1-2
CARSSHGQWNYGYTF
TGTGCCAGAAGCTCCCACGGACAGTGGAACTATGGCTACACCTTC
>13|-|TRBD2|TRBV19|TRBJ2-1
CASSISGVNEQFF
TGTGCCAGTAGTATAAGCGGGGTGAATGAGCAGTTCTTC